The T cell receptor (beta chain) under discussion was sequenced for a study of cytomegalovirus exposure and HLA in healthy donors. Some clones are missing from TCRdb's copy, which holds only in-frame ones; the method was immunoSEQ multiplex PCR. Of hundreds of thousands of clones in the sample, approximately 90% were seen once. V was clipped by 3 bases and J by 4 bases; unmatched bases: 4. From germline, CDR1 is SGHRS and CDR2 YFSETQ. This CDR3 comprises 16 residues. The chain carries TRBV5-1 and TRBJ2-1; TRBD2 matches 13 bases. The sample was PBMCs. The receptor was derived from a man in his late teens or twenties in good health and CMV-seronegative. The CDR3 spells CASSWGLAGSYNEQFF. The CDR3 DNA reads TGCGCCAGCAGCTGGGGACTAGCGGGGTCTTACAATGAGCAGTTCTTC.